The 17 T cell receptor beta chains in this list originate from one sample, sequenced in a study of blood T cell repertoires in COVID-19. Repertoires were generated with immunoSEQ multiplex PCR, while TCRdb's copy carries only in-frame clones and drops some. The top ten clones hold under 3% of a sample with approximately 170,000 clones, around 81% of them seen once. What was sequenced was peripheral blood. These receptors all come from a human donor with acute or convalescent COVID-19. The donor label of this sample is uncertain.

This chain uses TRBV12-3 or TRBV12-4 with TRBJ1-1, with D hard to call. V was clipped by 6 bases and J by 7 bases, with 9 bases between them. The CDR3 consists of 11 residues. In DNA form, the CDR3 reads TGTGCCAGCAGATACAGCGGTGAAGCTTTCTTT. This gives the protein CASRYSGEAFF.

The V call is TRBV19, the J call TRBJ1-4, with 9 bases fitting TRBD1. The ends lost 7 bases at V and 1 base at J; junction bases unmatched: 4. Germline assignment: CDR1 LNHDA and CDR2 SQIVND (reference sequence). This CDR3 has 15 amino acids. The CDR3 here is CASKQGAQTNEKLFF. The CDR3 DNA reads TGTGCCAGTAAACAGGGGGCGCAAACTAATGAAAAACTGTTTTTT.

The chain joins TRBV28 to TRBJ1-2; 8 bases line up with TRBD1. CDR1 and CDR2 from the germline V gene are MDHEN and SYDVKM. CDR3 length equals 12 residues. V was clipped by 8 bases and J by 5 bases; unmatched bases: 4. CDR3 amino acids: CASRDRHYGYTF. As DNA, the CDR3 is TGTGCCAGCCGGGACAGGCATTATGGCTACACCTTC.

For the CDR3, the DNA is TGTGCCAGCAGCCTGGGACAGCTCTCCTATAATTCACCCCTCCACTTT. It encodes CASSLGQLSYNSPLHF. The chain carries TRBV5-6 and TRBJ1-6; 7 positions match TRBD1. Germline trimming cut 4 bases from V and 0 bases from J; bases unmatched to any gene: 4. The germline V gene encodes CDR1 SGHDT and CDR2 YYEEEE. The CDR3 is 16 amino acids.

CDR3 bases: TGTGCCAGTAGGGAGCGGGGGTCCTACGAGCAGTACTTC. Its protein is CASRERGSYEQYF. The V call is TRBV19, the J call TRBJ2-7; TRBD2 matches at 8 bases. Trimming removed 6 bases from V and 1 base from J; junction bases left unmatched: 2. Germline V CDR1 and CDR2: LNHDA, SQIVND (reference sequence). The length of the CDR3 is 13 residues.

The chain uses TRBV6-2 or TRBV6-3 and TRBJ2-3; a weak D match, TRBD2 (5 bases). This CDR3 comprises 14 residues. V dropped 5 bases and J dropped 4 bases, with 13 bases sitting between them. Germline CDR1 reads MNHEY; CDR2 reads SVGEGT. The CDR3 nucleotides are TGTGCCAGCAGTAGAGGGCTAGCTCCAGATACGCAGTATTTT. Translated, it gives CASSRGLAPDTQYF.

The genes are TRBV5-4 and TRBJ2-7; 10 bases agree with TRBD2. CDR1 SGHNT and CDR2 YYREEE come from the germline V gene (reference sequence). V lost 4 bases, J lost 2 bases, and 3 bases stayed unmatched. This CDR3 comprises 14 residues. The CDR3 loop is CASSNLAGAYEQYF. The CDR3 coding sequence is TGTGCCAGCAGCAATCTAGCGGGAGCCTACGAGCAGTACTTC. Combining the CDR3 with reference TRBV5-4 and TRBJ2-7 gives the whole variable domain ETGVTQSPTHLIKTRGQQVTLRCSSQSGHNTVSWYQQALGQGPQFIFQYYREEENGRGNFPPRFSGLQFPNYSSELNVNALELDDSALYLCASSNLAGAYEQYFGPGTRLTVT.

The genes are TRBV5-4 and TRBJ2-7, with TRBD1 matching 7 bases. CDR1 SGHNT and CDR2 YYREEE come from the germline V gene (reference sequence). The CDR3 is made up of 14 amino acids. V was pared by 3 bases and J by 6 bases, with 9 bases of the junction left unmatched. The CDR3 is CASSSRQGSGEQYF. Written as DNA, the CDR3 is TGTGCCAGCAGCTCTCGACAGGGTAGTGGCGAGCAGTACTTC.

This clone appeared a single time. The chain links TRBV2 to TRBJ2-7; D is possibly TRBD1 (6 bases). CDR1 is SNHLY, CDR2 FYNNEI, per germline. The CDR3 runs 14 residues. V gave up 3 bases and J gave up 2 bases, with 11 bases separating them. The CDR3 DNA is TGTGCCAGCAGTGATCACAGGGTCCCCTACGAGCAGTACTTC. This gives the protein CASSDHRVPYEQYF.

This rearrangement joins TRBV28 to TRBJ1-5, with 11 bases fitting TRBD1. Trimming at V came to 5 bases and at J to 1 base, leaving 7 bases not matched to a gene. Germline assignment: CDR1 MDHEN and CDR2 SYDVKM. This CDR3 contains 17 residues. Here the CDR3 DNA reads TGTGCCAGCAGTCTTAGGACAGGGGGCAACAGCAATCAGCCCCAGCATTTT. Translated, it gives CASSLRTGGNSNQPQHF. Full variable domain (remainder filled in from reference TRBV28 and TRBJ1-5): DVKVTQSSRYLVKRTGEKVFLECVQDMDHENMFWYRQDPGLGLRLIYFSYDVKMKEKGDIPEGYSVSREKKERFSLILESASTNQTSMYLCASSLRTGGNSNQPQHFGDGTRLSIL.

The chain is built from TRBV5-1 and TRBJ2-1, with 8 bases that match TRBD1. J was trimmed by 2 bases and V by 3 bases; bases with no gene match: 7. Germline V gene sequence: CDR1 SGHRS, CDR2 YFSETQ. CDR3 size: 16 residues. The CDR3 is CASSSGQGITYNEQFF. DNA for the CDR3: TGCGCCAGCAGCTCCGGACAGGGAATAACCTACAATGAGCAGTTCTTC.

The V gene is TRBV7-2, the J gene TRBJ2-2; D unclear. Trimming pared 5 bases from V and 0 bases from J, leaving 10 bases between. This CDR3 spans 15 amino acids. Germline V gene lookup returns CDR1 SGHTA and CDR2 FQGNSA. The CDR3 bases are TGTGCCAGCAGCCAAGGCAGGCCGAACACCGGGGAGCTGTTTTTT. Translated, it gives CASSQGRPNTGELFF.

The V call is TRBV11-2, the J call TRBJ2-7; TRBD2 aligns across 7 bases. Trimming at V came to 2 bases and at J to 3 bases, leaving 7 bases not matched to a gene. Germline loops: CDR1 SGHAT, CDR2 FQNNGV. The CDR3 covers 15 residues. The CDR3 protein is CASSLIEGRGYEQYF. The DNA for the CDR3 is TGTGCCAGCAGCTTAATCGAGGGGAGGGGCTACGAGCAGTACTTC.

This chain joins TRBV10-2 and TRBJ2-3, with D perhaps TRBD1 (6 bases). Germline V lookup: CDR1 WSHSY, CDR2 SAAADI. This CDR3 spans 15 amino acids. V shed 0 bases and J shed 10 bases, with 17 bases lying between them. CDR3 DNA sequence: TGCGCCAGCAGTGAGTCGGGCGGCGGTGGGGGCTCGCAGTATTTT. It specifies CASSESGGGGGSQYF.

CDR3 sequence reads: CASSRARRETQYF. CDR3 nucleotides: TGTGCCAGCAGCCGAGCGCGAAGGGAGACCCAGTACTTC. The chain has TRBV6-5 and TRBJ2-5; D ambiguous. V gave up 6 bases and J gave up 5 bases, with 13 bases separating them. This CDR3 has 13 amino acids. Germline V gives CDR1 MNHEY, CDR2 SVGAGI.

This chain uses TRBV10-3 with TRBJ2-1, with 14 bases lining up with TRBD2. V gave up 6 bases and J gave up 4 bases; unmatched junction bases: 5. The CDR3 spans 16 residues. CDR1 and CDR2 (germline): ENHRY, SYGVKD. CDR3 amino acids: CAISGGLAGAYNEQFF. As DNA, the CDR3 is TGTGCCATCAGCGGGGGACTAGCGGGAGCTTACAATGAGCAGTTCTTC.

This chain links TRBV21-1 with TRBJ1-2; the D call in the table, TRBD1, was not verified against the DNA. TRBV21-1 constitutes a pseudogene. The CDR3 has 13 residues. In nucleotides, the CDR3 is TGTGCCAGCAGCACCGGTGGGCCGTATGGCTACACCTTC. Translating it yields CASSTGGPYGYTF.